This T cell receptor beta chain is from a study of blood T cell repertoires in COVID-19. Study-wide context: Spain, Italy and the United States supplied samples that represented acute and convalescent COVID-19.

The CDR3 extends over 15 amino acids. CDR1 is SGHTA and CDR2 is FQGNSA in the germline V gene. Unmatched junction bases numbered 15, after V lost 7 bases and J lost 8 bases. Source study methods: Amplification with reference gene primers provided the estimates of nucleated cell counts. Generated by immunoSEQ multiplex PCR, the TCRdb table keeps only in-frame clones and is missing some. From that table come the V and J calls and clone size; the DNA was used to work out D and trimming. The sample consists of fewer than 85,000 clones, approximately 90% of them appearing once. Specimen: peripheral blood. The chain joins TRBV7-2 to TRBJ1-2; 8 bases align to TRBD1. The receptor comes from a man aged 55 to 69 with acute or convalescent COVID-19. CDR3 nucleotide sequence: TGTGCCAGCACCCGCCCGGGACAGGCTACGAGGGGCTACACCTTC. Translating gives CASTRPGQATRGYTF.